This TCR beta chain was recorded in a study of OX40 agonist ivuxolimab in advanced cancers. Study details: The study reported partial responses in three patients: one hepatocellular carcinoma, two cutaneous melanoma.

General observations from the study: At doses 0.1 to 3.0 mg/kg, CD4+ and CD8+ clones expanded. The study found that CD8+ T cells averaged more expanded clones than CD4+.

Clones were sequenced by immunoSEQ multiplex PCR, and TCRdb holds only the in-frame ones, with some missing. The data show approximately 94,000 clones, around 93% seen once. Of note for this clone: Its antigen remains unidentified.

The TCR was taken from an adult with an advanced solid tumor such as melanoma, head and neck, liver or kidney cancer. The source material was CD4+ or CD8+ T cells sorted from blood, sampled in a trial of the OX40 agonist ivuxolimab.

The CDR3 DNA reads as TGCGCCAGCAGCCCTAGCGGGAGGGCCGGTGAGCAGTTCTTC. Amino acids: CASSPSGRAGEQFF. V and J are TRBV5-1 and TRBJ2-1, with 12 bases that match TRBD2. Germline V lookup: CDR1 SGHRS, CDR2 YFSETQ. The CDR3 consists of 14 residues. The V segment lost 4 bases and the J segment 9 bases; nucleotides outside the gene matches: 5.